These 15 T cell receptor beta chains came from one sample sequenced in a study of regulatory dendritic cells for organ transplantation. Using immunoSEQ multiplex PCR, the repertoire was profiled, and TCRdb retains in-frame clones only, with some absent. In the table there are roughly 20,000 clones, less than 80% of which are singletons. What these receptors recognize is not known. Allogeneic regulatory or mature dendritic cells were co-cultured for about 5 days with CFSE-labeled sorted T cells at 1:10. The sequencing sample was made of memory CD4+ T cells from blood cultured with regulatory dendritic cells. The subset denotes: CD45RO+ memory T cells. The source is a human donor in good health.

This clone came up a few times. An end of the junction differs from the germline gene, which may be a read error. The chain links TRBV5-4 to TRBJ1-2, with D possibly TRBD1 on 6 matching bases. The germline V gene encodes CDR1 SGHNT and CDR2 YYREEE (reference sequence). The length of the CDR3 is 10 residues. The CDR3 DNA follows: TGCTCGGGGGCAGGGTATGGCTACACCTTC. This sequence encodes CSGAGYGYTF.

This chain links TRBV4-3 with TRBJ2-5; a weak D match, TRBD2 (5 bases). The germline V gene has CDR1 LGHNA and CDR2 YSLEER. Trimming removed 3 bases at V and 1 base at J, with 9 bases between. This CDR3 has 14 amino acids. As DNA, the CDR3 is TGCGCCAGCAGCCAGACGCTAGCCCAAGAGACCCAGTACTTC. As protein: CASSQTLAQETQYF.

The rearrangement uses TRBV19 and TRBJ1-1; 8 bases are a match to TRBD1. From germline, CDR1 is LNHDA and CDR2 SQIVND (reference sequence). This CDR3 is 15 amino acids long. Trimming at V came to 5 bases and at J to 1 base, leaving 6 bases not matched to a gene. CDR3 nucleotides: TGTGCCAGTAGTCCCAATACAGGGGGGAACACTGAAGCTTTCTTT. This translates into CASSPNTGGNTEAFF.

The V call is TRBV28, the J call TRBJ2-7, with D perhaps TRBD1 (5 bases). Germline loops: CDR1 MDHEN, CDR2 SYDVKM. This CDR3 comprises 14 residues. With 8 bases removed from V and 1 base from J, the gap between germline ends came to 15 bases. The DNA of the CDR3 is TGTGCCAGCGGCGCATGGGGCACTTCCTACGAGCAGTACTTC. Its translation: CASGAWGTSYEQYF.

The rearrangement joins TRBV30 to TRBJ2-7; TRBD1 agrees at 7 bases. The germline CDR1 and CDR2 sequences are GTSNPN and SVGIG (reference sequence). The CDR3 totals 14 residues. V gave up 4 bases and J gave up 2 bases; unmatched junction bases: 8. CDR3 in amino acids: CAWNPGTATYEQYF. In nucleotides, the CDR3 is TGTGCCTGGAACCCCGGGACAGCAACCTACGAGCAGTACTTC.

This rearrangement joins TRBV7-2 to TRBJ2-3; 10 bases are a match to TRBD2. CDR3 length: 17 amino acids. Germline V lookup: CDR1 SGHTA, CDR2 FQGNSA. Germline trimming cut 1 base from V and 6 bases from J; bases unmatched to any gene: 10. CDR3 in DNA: TGTGCCAGCAGCTTAGAGGGGATTAGCGGGAGGTACGATACGCAGTATTTT. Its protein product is CASSLEGISGRYDTQYF.

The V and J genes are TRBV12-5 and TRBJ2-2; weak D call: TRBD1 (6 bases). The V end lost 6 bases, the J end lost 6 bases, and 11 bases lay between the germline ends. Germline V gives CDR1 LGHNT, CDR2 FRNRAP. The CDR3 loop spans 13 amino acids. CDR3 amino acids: CASGPGQPGELFF. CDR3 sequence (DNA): TGTGCTAGTGGCCCCGGACAGCCCGGGGAGCTGTTTTTT.

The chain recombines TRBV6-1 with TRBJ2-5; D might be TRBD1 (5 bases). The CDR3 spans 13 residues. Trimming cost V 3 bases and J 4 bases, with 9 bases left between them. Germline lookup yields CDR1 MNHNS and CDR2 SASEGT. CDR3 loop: CASSDRRVETQYF. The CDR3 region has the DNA TGTGCCAGCAGTGACCGCAGGGTAGAGACCCAGTACTTC.

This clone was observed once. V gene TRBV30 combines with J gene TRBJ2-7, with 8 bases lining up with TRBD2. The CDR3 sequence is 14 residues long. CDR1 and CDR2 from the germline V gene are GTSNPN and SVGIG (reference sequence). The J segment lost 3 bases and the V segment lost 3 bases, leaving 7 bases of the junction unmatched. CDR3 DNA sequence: TGTGCCTGGAGGAAAGTAGCGGGGAGCTACGAGCAGTACTTC. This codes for CAWRKVAGSYEQYF.

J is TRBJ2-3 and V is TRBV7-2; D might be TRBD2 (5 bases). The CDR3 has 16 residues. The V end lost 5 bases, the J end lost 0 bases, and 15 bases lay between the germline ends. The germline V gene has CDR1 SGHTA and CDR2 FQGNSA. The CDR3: CASSPTPRGSTDTQYF. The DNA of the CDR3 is TGTGCCAGCAGCCCCACCCCTAGAGGGAGCACAGATACGCAGTATTTT.

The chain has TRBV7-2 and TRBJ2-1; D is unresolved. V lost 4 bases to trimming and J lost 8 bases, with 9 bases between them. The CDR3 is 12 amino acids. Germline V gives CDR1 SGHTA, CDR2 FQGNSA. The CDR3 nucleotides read TGTGCCAGCAGCTACCGGTTCGATGAGCAGTTCTTC. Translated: CASSYRFDEQFF.

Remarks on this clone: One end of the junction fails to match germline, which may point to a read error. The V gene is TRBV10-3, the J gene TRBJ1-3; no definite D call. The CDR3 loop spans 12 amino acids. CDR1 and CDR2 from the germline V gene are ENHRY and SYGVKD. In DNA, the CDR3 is TGTGCCAGCAGTTACGGCTCAGACACCATATATTTT. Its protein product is CASSYGSDTIYF.

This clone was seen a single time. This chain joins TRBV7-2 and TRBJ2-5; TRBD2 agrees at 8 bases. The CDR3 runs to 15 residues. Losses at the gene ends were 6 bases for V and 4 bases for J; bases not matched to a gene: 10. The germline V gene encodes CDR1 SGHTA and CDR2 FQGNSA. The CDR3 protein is CASRLSGTRGETQYF. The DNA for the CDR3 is TGTGCCAGCAGGCTCTCCGGGACTAGGGGAGAGACCCAGTACTTC.

Written as DNA, the CDR3 is TGTGCCAGCAGCTTCATGGGGGACAGGACCTCCTACGAGCAGTACTTC. Translation: CASSFMGDRTSYEQYF. V gene TRBV5-5 combines with J gene TRBJ2-7; 8 nucleotides match TRBD1. This CDR3 spans 16 amino acids. V was clipped by 2 bases and J by 0 bases; unmatched bases: 7. CDR1 is SGHKS and CDR2 is YYEKEE in the germline V gene (reference sequence).

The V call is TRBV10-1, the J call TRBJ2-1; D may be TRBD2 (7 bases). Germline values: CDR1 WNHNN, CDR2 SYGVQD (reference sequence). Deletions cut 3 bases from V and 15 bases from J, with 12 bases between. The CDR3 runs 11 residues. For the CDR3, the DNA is TGCGCCAGCAGTGACGGGGGGCGGCTGTTCTTC. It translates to CASSDGGRLFF.